This entry lists 3 T cell receptor beta chains sequenced from one sample in a study of regulatory T cells in long-lasting Graves disease (dated by TCRdb to 2020 to 2023). The library relied on multiplex PCR. Instrument used: Illumina HiSeq 4000. iRepertoire HTBI primers and Arm-PCR amplification of CDR3 regions were used to construct TCR beta libraries. TCRdb trimmed public reads at Q25 via fastp, called clones via MiXCR and kept in-frame beta chains. Every distinct CDR3 protein forms one entry, paired with its most common genes and DNA. Present in this sample are about 450,000 distinct CDR3 sequences, 14% of which were seen just once. The ten largest account for more than 15% of the sample. The sample's time point label, in plain terms: newly diagnosed GD, antithyroid drugs for less than 3 months. For both TCR sequencing and RNA sequencing, RNA was extracted from PBMCs in TRIzol. Another study also made use of these data, one on T cells in Graves' hyperthyroidism and ophthalmopathy.

The specimen was peripheral blood mononuclear cells (PBMCs), collected at new diagnosis, from a patient treated with antithyroid drugs. The receptors shown here come from a woman in her 50s with Graves disease. Donor details come from another sample of the same person, matched by shared clones.

The J gene is TRBJ2-6, the V gene TRBV3-1; D remains ambiguous. CDR1 and CDR2 from the germline V gene are LGHDT and YNNKEL (reference sequence). The V end lost 3 bases, the J end lost 1 base, and 7 bases lay between the germline ends. This CDR3 spans 15 amino acids. The CDR3 nucleotides are TGTGCCAGCAGCCAGGGCCCATCTGGGGCCAACGTCCTGACTTTC. It is translated as CASSQGPSGANVLTF.

This clonotype was seen a handful of times. CDR3 protein: CSARDLQRSYNEQFF. DNA of the CDR3: TGCAGTGCTAGAGATTTACAGCGCTCCTACAATGAGCAGTTCTTC. The chain links TRBV20-1 to TRBJ2-1; D ambiguous. V was cut by 0 bases and J by 0 bases, with 9 bases left in between. CDR1 is DFQATT and CDR2 is SNEGSKA in the germline V gene (reference sequence). CDR3 length: 15 amino acids.

This clonotype was seen at least ten times. This sequence joins TRBV5-1 and TRBJ2-1; 8 nucleotides align to TRBD2. The length of the CDR3 is 16 residues. The germline gives CDR1 SGHRS, CDR2 YFSETQ. After removal of 3 bases from V and 5 bases from J, the junction contained 10 bases not matched to a gene. Here the CDR3 DNA reads TGCGCCAGCAGCTCAGAGAGTAGCGGGAACCACAATGAGCAGTTCTTC. This codes for CASSSESSGNHNEQFF.